This record covers a single T cell receptor (beta chain). Its antigen is not identified. The CDR3 sequence is 13 residues long. V gave up 5 bases and J gave up 0 bases, with 7 bases separating them. CDR1 and CDR2 from the germline V gene are MNHEY and SMNVEV (reference sequence). Quantitative 5'-RACE with molecular barcodes produced the TCR beta libraries. MiXCR was run by TCRdb on the 5' RACE reads, yielding one entry per CDR3 protein. The table records 100,000 to 150,000 distinct CDR3 sequences, 17% of them present only once. This sample was taken from a study of CD8 T cells in ankylosing spondylitis. General study results and limits: Matched ankylosing spondylitis synovial fluid reportedly contained a significantly enriched population of disease-linked clones. With a CD8+ phenotype, disease-linked clones were relatively rare in peripheral blood. Apparently characteristic of ankylosing spondylitis blood was a TCR beta motif (roughly eight highly homologous variants). A subset of motif variants has previously been described in the synovial fluid and blood of reactive arthritis.

The sequenced material came from blood, either unsorted or a sorted T cell fraction (not recorded which). The receptor's source is a male donor with ankylosing spondylitis. This chain connects TRBV27 to TRBJ1-1; no definite D call. The CDR3 DNA follows: TGTGCCAGCAGTGGCGGGCTGAACACTGAAGCTTTCTTT. It is translated as CASSGGLNTEAFF.